The present entry profiles one T cell receptor beta chain with its context. Germline CDR1 reads SGHRS; CDR2 reads YFSETQ. The CDR3 has 14 residues. The V gene end was trimmed by 4 bases and the J gene end by 3 bases; junction bases not matched to a gene: 5. This specimen belongs to a study of T cell changes during pregnancy in multiple sclerosis. Data came from immunoSEQ multiplex PCR; TCRdb stores just in-frame clones and leaves some out. The table includes roughly 100,000 clones, roughly 90% detected once. The specimen was peripheral blood, collected after pregnancy. The rearrangement joins TRBV5-1 to TRBJ2-5; 8 bases line up with TRBD1. The source is a female donor with multiple sclerosis, enrolled in a pregnancy study. The CDR3 loop is CASSGGQGEETQYF. DNA of the CDR3: TGCGCCAGCAGCGGAGGACAGGGAGAAGAGACCCAGTACTTC. The full variable domain, its missing parts supplied by reference TRBV5-1 and TRBJ2-5, is KAGVTQTPRYLIKTRGQQVTLSCSPISGHRSVSWYQQTPGQGLQFLFEYFSETQRNKGNFPGRFSGRQFSNSRSEMNVSTLELGDSALYLCASSGGQGEETQYFGPGTRLLVL.